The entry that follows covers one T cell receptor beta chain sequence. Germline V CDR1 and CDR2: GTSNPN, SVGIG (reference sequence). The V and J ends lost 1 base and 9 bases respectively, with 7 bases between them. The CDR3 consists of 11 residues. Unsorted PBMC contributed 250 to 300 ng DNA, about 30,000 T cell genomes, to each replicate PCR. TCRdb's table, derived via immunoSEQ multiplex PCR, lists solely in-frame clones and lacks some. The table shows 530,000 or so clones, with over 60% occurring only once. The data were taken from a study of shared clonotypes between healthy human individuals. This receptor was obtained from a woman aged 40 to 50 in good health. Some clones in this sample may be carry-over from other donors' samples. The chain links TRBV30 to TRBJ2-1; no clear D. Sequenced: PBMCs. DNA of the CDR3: TGTGCCTGGAGTGAATTGGGTGAGCAGTTCTTC. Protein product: CAWSELGEQFF.